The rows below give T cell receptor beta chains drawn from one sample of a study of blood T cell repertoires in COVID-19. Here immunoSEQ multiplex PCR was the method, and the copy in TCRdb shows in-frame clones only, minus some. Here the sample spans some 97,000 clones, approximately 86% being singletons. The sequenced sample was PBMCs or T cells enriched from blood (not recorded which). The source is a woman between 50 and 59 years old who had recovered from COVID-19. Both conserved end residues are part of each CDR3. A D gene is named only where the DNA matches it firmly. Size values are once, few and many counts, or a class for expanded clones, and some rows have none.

DNA: TGTGCCAGCAGCCAAGGGGGGCCCGAGCAGTACTTC
CDR3: CASSQGGPEQYF
V: TRBV3-1/TRBV3-2
size: NA
D: NA
length: 12
J: TRBJ2-7

DNA: TGTGCCAGCAGCCGAAAAGAAGAGCTCACTGAAGCTTTCTTT
CDR3: CASSRKEELTEAFF
V: TRBV5-4
size: few
D: NA
length: 14
J: TRBJ1-1

DNA: TGTGCCAGCAGGGGCGGACAGGGGGCGAACACCGGGGAGCTGTTTTTT
CDR3: CASRGGQGANTGELFF
V: TRBV27
size: NA
D: TRBD1
length: 16
J: TRBJ2-2

DNA: TGCGCCAGCAGCGGCGGGGGAGGGAACACTGAAGCTTTCTTT
CDR3: CASSGGGGNTEAFF
V: TRBV4-1
size: NA
D: NA
length: 14
J: TRBJ1-1

DNA: TGCGCCAGCAGCTTGGTTCCGAGGGTGGAGACCCAGTACTTC
CDR3: CASSLVPRVETQYF
V: TRBV5-1
size: few
D: NA
length: 14
J: TRBJ2-5

DNA: TGTGCCAGCAGCTTAGTTAGCGGGAGCTCCTACGAGCAGTACTTC
CDR3: CASSLVSGSSYEQYF
V: TRBV7-2
size: NA
D: TRBD2
length: 15
J: TRBJ2-7

DNA: TGCGCCAGCAGACCTGACAGTTCTGGTCAGCCCCAGCATTTT
CDR3: CASRPDSSGQPQHF
V: TRBV5-1
size: NA
D: NA
length: 14
J: TRBJ1-5

DNA: TGTGCCAGCAGCTTAACTAATGCAGGGGATGGCTACACCTTC
CDR3: CASSLTNAGDGYTF
V: TRBV7-3
size: NA
D: NA
length: 14
J: TRBJ1-2

DNA: TGCAGTGCTAGTGTTCGGCAGGGTGGTGAAAAACTGTTTTTT
CDR3: CSASVRQGGEKLFF
V: TRBV20-1
size: NA
D: NA
length: 14
J: TRBJ1-4

DNA: TGTGCCAGCAGCTTCGACCAGGGTGACACTGAAGCTTTCTTT
CDR3: CASSFDQGDTEAFF
V: TRBV6-5
size: NA
D: NA
length: 14
J: TRBJ1-1

DNA: TGTGCCAGCAGCTTAGATAGCGAGCAGTACTTC
CDR3: CASSLDSEQYF
V: TRBV7-6
size: NA
D: NA
length: 11
J: TRBJ2-7

DNA: TGTGCCAGCAGCTTAGAGGGACAGGGTCGAAATGAGCAGTTCTTC
CDR3: CASSLEGQGRNEQFF
V: TRBV11-3
size: NA
D: TRBD1
length: 15
J: TRBJ2-1

DNA: TGTGCCAGCAGCGTAGCTGACAGTCATTGGGGCTACACCTTC
CDR3: CASSVADSHWGYTF
V: TRBV9
size: NA
D: NA
length: 14
J: TRBJ1-2

DNA: TGTGCCAGCAGCCCTAGCGGGCCAACCTCCTACGAGCAGTACTTC
CDR3: CASSPSGPTSYEQYF
V: TRBV3-1/TRBV3-2
size: NA
D: TRBD2
length: 15
J: TRBJ2-7

DNA: TGTGCCTGGAGTGTAAACAGGGGGCCTGGAAACACCATATATTTT
CDR3: CAWSVNRGPGNTIYF
V: TRBV30
size: NA
D: TRBD1
length: 15
J: TRBJ1-3

DNA: TGTGCCAGCACCCGAAGACAGAACACTGAAGCTTTCTTT
CDR3: CASTRRQNTEAFF
V: TRBV5-6
size: NA
D: NA
length: 13
J: TRBJ1-1

DNA: TGTGCCAGCAGTGAATTGGACAGTAATTCACCCCTCCACTTT
CDR3: CASSELDSNSPLHF
V: TRBV6-1
size: NA
D: NA
length: 14
J: TRBJ1-6

DNA: TGTGCCAGCAGTTTGGGCGCCGGGGAGCTGTTTTTT
CDR3: CASSLGAGELFF
V: TRBV28
size: NA
D: NA
length: 12
J: TRBJ2-2

DNA: TGTGCCAGCACTGCCTCGGGGAACTCTGGAAACACCATATATTTT
CDR3: CASTASGNSGNTIYF
V: TRBV28
size: NA
D: NA
length: 15
J: TRBJ1-3

DNA: TGCGCCAGCAGCCCGAGGACTAGCGGGAGCTACGAGCAGTACTTC
CDR3: CASSPRTSGSYEQYF
V: TRBV5-1
size: few
D: TRBD2
length: 15
J: TRBJ2-7